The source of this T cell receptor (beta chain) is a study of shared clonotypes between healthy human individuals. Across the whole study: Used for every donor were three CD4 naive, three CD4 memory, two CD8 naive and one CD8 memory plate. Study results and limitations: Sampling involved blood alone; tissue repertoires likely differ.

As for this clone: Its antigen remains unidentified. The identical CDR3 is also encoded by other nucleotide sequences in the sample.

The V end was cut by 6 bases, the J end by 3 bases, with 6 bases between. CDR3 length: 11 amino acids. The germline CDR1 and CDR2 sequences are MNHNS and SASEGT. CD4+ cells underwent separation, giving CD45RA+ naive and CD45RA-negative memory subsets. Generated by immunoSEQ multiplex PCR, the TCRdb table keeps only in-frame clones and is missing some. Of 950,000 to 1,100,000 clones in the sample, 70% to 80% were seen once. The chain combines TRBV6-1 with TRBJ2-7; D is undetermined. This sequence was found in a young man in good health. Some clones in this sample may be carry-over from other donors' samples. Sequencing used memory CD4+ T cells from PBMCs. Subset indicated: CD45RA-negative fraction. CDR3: CASRHRYEQYF. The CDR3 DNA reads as TGTGCCAGCAGACACCGCTACGAGCAGTACTTC.